The rows below give T cell receptor beta chains drawn from one sample of a study of OX40 agonist ivuxolimab in advanced cancers. Here immunoSEQ multiplex PCR was the method, and the copy in TCRdb shows in-frame clones only, minus some. Of approximately 70,000 clones listed, about 80% are singletons. The sample here was CD4+ or CD8+ T cells sorted from blood, taken in a trial of the OX40 agonist ivuxolimab. All receptors derive from an adult with an advanced solid tumor such as melanoma, head and neck, liver or kidney cancer. Both conserved end residues are part of each CDR3. D genes are given only for firm matches. Clone size appears in some rows only: once, few, many, or a class for an expanded clone.

V gene	J gene	CDR3 length	clone size	D gene	CDR3 DNA	CDR3 protein
TRBV19	TRBJ1-1	15	-	-	TGTGCCAGTAGTATGTGGGCCGGGGGAGAAGATGAAGCTTTCTTT	CASSMWAGGEDEAFF
TRBV19	TRBJ2-2	22	-	TRBD2	TGTGCCAGTAGTTTGGGGGTCTTTTACCGGACTAGCGGGAGGCCTGACACCGGGGAGCTGTTTTTT	CASSLGVFYRTSGRPDTGELFF
TRBV6-4	TRBJ2-1	16	-	-	TGTGCCAGCAGTGAGGGTTCCGGTACCATCTACAATGAGCAGTTCTTC	CASSEGSGTIYNEQFF
TRBV7-9	TRBJ2-1	17	-	TRBD2	TGTGCCAGCAGCCAAGATTCCCCGGGAGGGCCCTACAATGAGCAGTTCTTC	CASSQDSPGGPYNEQFF
TRBV19	TRBJ2-7	14	-	-	TGTGCCAGTAGTATCGGTGAATTGTCGGGCCCGCAGTACTTC	CASSIGELSGPQYF
TRBV7-3	TRBJ2-1	17	-	TRBD2	TGTGCCAGCAGCCTTACAAGACCAGCGGGAACGACGAATGAGCAGTTCTTC	CASSLTRPAGTTNEQFF
TRBV5-1	TRBJ2-1	14	-	-	TGCGCCAGCAGTTCCGGGAGCAGAGTCAATGAGCAGTTCTTC	CASSSGSRVNEQFF
TRBV2	TRBJ1-1	12	-	-	TGTGACACTGTGGGGGGAAACACTGAAGCTTTCTTT	CDTVGGNTEAFF
TRBV6-6	TRBJ2-3	13	-	TRBD2	TGTGCCAGCGCCCCCGGGAGGGTAGATACGCAGTATTTT	CASAPGRVDTQYF
TRBV7-9	TRBJ2-1	16	-	TRBD2	TGTGCCAGCAGCTCGACTAGCGGGAGGGCCTACAATGAGCAGTTCTTC	CASSSTSGRAYNEQFF
TRBV6-4	TRBJ2-1	13	-	-	TGTGCCAGCAGTGACGGCAACTACAATGAGCAGTTCTTC	CASSDGNYNEQFF
TRBV10-3	TRBJ1-5	15	few	-	TGTGCCATCAGTGTAGGAGATTATAGCAATCAGCCCCAGCATTTT	CAISVGDYSNQPQHF
TRBV7-2	TRBJ2-5	14	-	-	TGTGCCAGCACTACAGGGTTCAGAGGGGAGACCCAGTACTTC	CASTTGFRGETQYF
TRBV7-9	TRBJ2-5	15	once	-	TGTGCCAGCAGCTTAGCAGGGGGGGGCCAAGAGACCCAGTACTTC	CASSLAGGGQETQYF
TRBV5-1	TRBJ2-3	14	-	-	TGCGCCAGCAGCTTGGGACAGAGCACAGATACGCAGTATTTT	CASSLGQSTDTQYF
TRBV29-1	TRBJ1-3	14	-	-	TGCAGCGTTGGGGATACAAACTCTGGAAACACCATATATTTT	CSVGDTNSGNTIYF
TRBV4-3	TRBJ2-1	16	-	-	TGCGCCAGCAGCCAAGAGACTTTTAGCTCCTACAATGAGCAGTTCTTC	CASSQETFSSYNEQFF
TRBV28	TRBJ2-1	16	-	-	TGTGCCAGCAGTTCCCGACTAGTGGGGCCCTACAATGAGCAGTTCTTC	CASSSRLVGPYNEQFF
TRBV4-2	TRBJ2-1	19	-	TRBD1	TGTGCCAGCAGCCCTAAAATCGCAACACAGGGGGCCGCCTACAATGAGCAGTTCTTC	CASSPKIATQGAAYNEQFF
TRBV19	TRBJ2-6	15	-	-	TGTGCCAGTAGTATCCTGGATTCTGGGGCCAACGTCCTGACTTTC	CASSILDSGANVLTF
TRBV2	TRBJ2-5	13	-	-	TGTGCCGTTGACTTGGGGGGTCGCGAGACCCAGTACTTC	CAVDLGGRETQYF
TRBV27	TRBJ1-5	16	few	-	TGTGCCAGCAGATCTCGTGACAGCCGGGGTTATCAGCCCCAGCATTTT	CASRSRDSRGYQPQHF
TRBV2	TRBJ2-1	14	few	TRBD1	TGTGCCAGCAGTGAGGACAGGGGCCACAATGAGCAGTTCTTC	CASSEDRGHNEQFF
TRBV27	TRBJ1-2	11	-	-	TGTGCCAGCGGGGGCCTTGGGGGCTACACCTTC	CASGGLGGYTF
TRBV6-5	TRBJ2-7	11	-	-	TGTGCCAGCAGCGACAGATACGAGCAGTACTTC	CASSDRYEQYF
TRBV13	TRBJ1-1	20	-	TRBD1	TGTGCCAGCAGCTCGAGGGGGGGATACAGGGGTGGAAGGATGAACACTGAAGCTTTCTTT	CASSSRGGYRGGRMNTEAFF
TRBV28	TRBJ2-1	14	-	TRBD2	TGTGCCAGCAGTTTATCCGGGACTAAGAGTGAGCAGTTCTTC	CASSLSGTKSEQFF
TRBV28	TRBJ2-4	14	-	-	TGTGCCAGTAACGTCGGAGTAGCCAAAAACATTCAGTACTTC	CASNVGVAKNIQYF
TRBV2	TRBJ1-3	15	-	-	TGTGCCAGCAGTGAATCCGGGACGCCTGGAAACACCATATATTTT	CASSESGTPGNTIYF
TRBV27	TRBJ2-4	13	-	TRBD1	TGTGCCAGCAGTTTGGACAGGAGAAACATTCAGTACTTC	CASSLDRRNIQYF
TRBV27	TRBJ1-1	13	-	TRBD1	TGTGCCAGCATTGAGTACCGACAGGGCCAAGCTTTCTTT	CASIEYRQGQAFF
TRBV9	TRBJ1-6	15	once	-	TGTGCCAGCAGCGTAGGGGGTGACTATAATTCACCCCTCCACTTT	CASSVGGDYNSPLHF
TRBV5-1	TRBJ2-1	14	few	-	TGCGCCAGCAGCTTGGAGTTCAGAGGGAATGAGCAGTTCTTC	CASSLEFRGNEQFF
TRBV6-5	TRBJ2-3	15	-	TRBD2	TGTGCCAGCAGCGCCGCGGGGGTCAGCACAGATACGCAGTATTTT	CASSAAGVSTDTQYF
TRBV7-3	TRBJ2-1	15	-	-	TGTGCCAGCAGCCCTCTGGGGAGCTCCTACAATGAGCAGTTCTTC	CASSPLGSSYNEQFF
TRBV28	TRBJ2-1	12	-	-	TGTGCCAGCAGTACCTCCTACAATGAGCAGTTCTTC	CASSTSYNEQFF
TRBV18	TRBJ2-3	16	-	-	TGTGCCAGCTCACCAGGGGCGGGAGCAGGGGCAGATACGCAGTATTTT	CASSPGAGAGADTQYF
TRBV30	TRBJ2-7	16	-	TRBD2	TGTGCCTGGAGCGTGGGACTAGCGGGAGTCACCTACGAGCAGTACTTC	CAWSVGLAGVTYEQYF
TRBV4-3	TRBJ2-4	16	-	-	TGCGCCAGCAGCCAAGAAGCGGAAATAGCCAAAAACATTCAGTACTTC	CASSQEAEIAKNIQYF
TRBV28	TRBJ2-3	14	-	-	TGTGCCAGCAGTTTCGTCCTCAGCACAGATACGCAGTATTTT	CASSFVLSTDTQYF
TRBV6-5	TRBJ2-5	16	-	-	TGTGCCAGCAGTTACGGGGCCTCGCTAAGGGGGGAGACCCAGTACTTC	CASSYGASLRGETQYF
TRBV7-9	TRBJ2-5	15	-	TRBD2	TGTGCCAGCAGCCCTCCCCGGGAGGGCCAAGAGACCCAGTACTTC	CASSPPREGQETQYF
TRBV28	TRBJ2-5	11	-	-	TGTGCCAGCAGGAGGCAAGAGACCCAGTACTTC	CASRRQETQYF
TRBV29-1	TRBJ1-1	12	-	-	TGCAGCGTAGGGGTCATGAACACTGAAGCTTTCTTT	CSVGVMNTEAFF
TRBV5-1	TRBJ2-7	15	-	TRBD1	TGCGCCAGCAGCCCCCGACAGGGGGCCGCCTACGAGCAGTACTTC	CASSPRQGAAYEQYF
TRBV4-1	TRBJ2-4	16	-	-	TGCGCCAGCAGCCAAGAGGGCGGTGGAACCAAAAACATTCAGTACTTC	CASSQEGGGTKNIQYF
TRBV7-9	TRBJ2-2	15	-	-	TGTGCCAGCAGCTTCGAGGACAGGACTACTGGGGAGCTGTTTTTT	CASSFEDRTTGELFF
TRBV6-1	TRBJ1-2	15	few	-	TGTGCCAGCAGTGAAGCGGACGGGGGTAACTATGGCTACACCTTC	CASSEADGGNYGYTF
TRBV7-9	TRBJ2-5	12	-	TRBD1	TGTGCCAGTACCCAGGGGGTGCAGACCCAGTACTTC	CASTQGVQTQYF
TRBV6-1	TRBJ1-2	16	-	-	TGTGCCAGCAGCGAAGGGACCGGGGACACCCCCTATGGCTACACCTTC	CASSEGTGDTPYGYTF
TRBV25-1	TRBJ2-2	13	once	-	TGTGCCAGCACTCCAGGGACGACCGGGGAGCTGTTTTTT	CASTPGTTGELFF
TRBV7-2	TRBJ1-2	14	-	-	TGTGCCAGCAGTCGAGGGGGTGCTCAAGGTGGCTACACCTTC	CASSRGGAQGGYTF
TRBV14	TRBJ2-7	14	few	-	TGTGCCAGCAGCCTAGACTGGCAGTCCGGAGAGCAGTACTTC	CASSLDWQSGEQYF
TRBV10-3	TRBJ1-1	17	few	TRBD1	TGTGCCATCAGTGCCCCCCCCCAACAGGGGGCTGGAACTGAAGCTTTCTTT	CAISAPPQQGAGTEAFF
TRBV28	TRBJ1-3	14	-	-	TGTGCCAGCAAACTAACAGGTAGTGGAAACACCATATATTTT	CASKLTGSGNTIYF
TRBV5-1	TRBJ2-2	15	-	-	TGCGCCAGCAGCTTGGTGCAGGCGGACACCGGGGAGCTGTTTTTT	CASSLVQADTGELFF
TRBV28	TRBJ2-7	13	-	-	TGTGCCAGCAGTTCCTTTCAGGGGGGCGGGCAGTACTTC	CASSSFQGGGQYF